This passage covers 31 T cell receptor beta chains from one sample sequenced in a study of STAT3 mutations in large granular lymphocyte leukemia. Generated by immunoSEQ multiplex PCR, the TCRdb table keeps only in-frame clones and is missing some. Of about 10,000 clones listed, 70% to 90% are singletons. Overall study results and limits: Every T-cell large granular lymphocyte leukemia patient had at least one immunodominant TCR beta clonotype.

Their antigens remain unidentified. Sequenced: peripheral blood mononuclear cells. These receptors all stem from a man aged 55 to 70 with T-cell large granular lymphocyte leukemia. Some clones in this sample may be carry-over from other donors' samples.

This sequence joins TRBV9 and TRBJ2-7; the D is unclear. The CDR3 has 14 amino acids. Germline V lookup: CDR1 SGDLS, CDR2 YYNGEE. Deletions cut 4 bases from V and 9 bases from J, with 20 bases between. The CDR3 reads CASSPTPDGNLQYF. Written as DNA, the CDR3 is TGTGCCAGCAGCCCTACCCCGGATGGAAACCTGCAGTACTTC.

The rearrangement uses TRBV5-6 and TRBJ1-1; D is undetermined. V was clipped by 0 bases and J by 4 bases, with 10 bases between them. The CDR3 is made up of 14 amino acids. CDR1 and CDR2 (germline): SGHDT, YYEEEE. The CDR3 region is CASSLGPARTEAFF. The CDR3 DNA reads TGTGCCAGCAGCTTGGGTCCGGCGCGCACTGAAGCTTTCTTT.

The J gene is TRBJ2-3, the V gene TRBV7-9; a possible D gene is TRBD1 (6 bases). V lost 2 bases and J lost 0, with 12 bases in between. Germline loops: CDR1 SEHNR, CDR2 FQNEAQ (reference sequence). This CDR3 region has 16 residues. DNA for the CDR3: TGTGCCAGCAGCTTATTGGTGACAGGAAGCACAGATACGCAGTATTTT. Protein sequence: CASSLLVTGSTDTQYF.

The chain is built from TRBV18 and TRBJ2-5, with D unresolved. V lost 8 bases and J 2 bases, leaving 12 bases between the germline ends. The length of the CDR3 is 13 residues. Germline V CDR1 and CDR2: KGHSH, LQKENI. The CDR3 DNA follows: TGTGCCAGCCTTTTCGGAGAACAAGAGACCCAGTACTTC. This codes for CASLFGEQETQYF.

J is TRBJ1-4 and V is TRBV5-4; a possible D gene is TRBD1 (5 bases). Deletions cut 4 bases from V and 8 bases from J, with 12 bases between. CDR1 and CDR2 (germline): SGHNT, YYREEE (reference sequence). CDR3 length: 13 residues. This CDR3 is CASSQVEGEKLFF. As DNA, the CDR3 is TGTGCCAGCAGCCAGGTGGAGGGGGAAAAACTGTTTTTT.

The J gene is TRBJ2-2, the V gene TRBV30, with TRBD2 matching over 11 bases. Germline lookup yields CDR1 GTSNPN and CDR2 SVGIG (reference sequence). CDR3 length: 14 amino acids. V gave up 3 bases and J gave up 4 bases; unmatched junction bases: 1. CDR3 loop: CAWRLAGVTGELFF. The CDR3 DNA is TGTGCCTGGAGACTAGCGGGAGTCACCGGGGAGCTGTTTTTT.

The gene calls are TRBV5-1 and TRBJ1-1; no clear D. The CDR3 consists of 13 residues. CDR1 and CDR2 (germline): SGHRS, YFSETQ. Trimming took off 4 bases at V and 0 bases at J, with 7 bases between the two ends. The CDR3 nucleotides are TGCGCCAGCAGCGCCAGGCTGAACACTGAAGCTTTCTTT. Protein product: CASSARLNTEAFF.

The chain couples TRBV20-1 to TRBJ1-3; D ambiguous. The CDR3 contains 11 residues. Germline V CDR1 and CDR2: DFQATT, SNEGSKA (reference sequence). Here the CDR3 reads CGRISGNTIYF. Written as DNA, the CDR3 is TGCGGGCGGATCTCTGGAAACACCATATATTTT.

The chain recombines TRBV6-4 with TRBJ2-7, with D possibly TRBD2 on 6 matching bases. The V end lost 7 bases, the J end lost 2 bases, and 12 bases lay between the germline ends. Germline V lookup: CDR1 MRHNA, CDR2 SNTAGT. The CDR3 loop spans 13 amino acids. CDR3 amino acids: CASTPQRAYEQYF. Written as DNA, the CDR3 is TGTGCCAGCACACCCCAGCGGGCCTACGAGCAGTACTTC.

The V and J genes are TRBV19 and TRBJ1-5, with D uncertain. CDR1 is LNHDA, CDR2 SQIVND, per germline (reference sequence). V gave up 3 bases and J gave up 2 bases, with 14 bases separating them. This CDR3 contains 16 residues. CDR3 sequence: CASSIRLLGGNQPQHF. The CDR3 DNA is TGTGCCAGTAGTATCAGACTCCTTGGTGGCAATCAGCCCCAGCATTTT.

V usage is TRBV29-1 and J usage is TRBJ2-4; 12 positions agree with TRBD1. CDR1 is SQVTM and CDR2 is ANQGSEA in the germline V gene. The CDR3 loop spans 13 amino acids. This CDR3 reads CSAGTGGQNIQYF. The CDR3 DNA sequence: TGCAGTGCCGGGACAGGGGGCCAAAACATTCAGTACTTC.

This clone was detected a few times. The rearrangement uses TRBV30 and TRBJ1-1, with D perhaps matching TRBD1 (6 bases). CDR3 length: 13 residues. V lost 4 bases to trimming and J lost 11 bases, with 20 bases between them. Germline CDR1 and CDR2: GTSNPN and SVGIG (reference sequence). The CDR3 reads CAWNIERRQAAFF. The CDR3 DNA follows: TGTGCCTGGAATATCGAGCGGCGACAGGCGGCTTTCTTT. Full variable domain (outside the CDR3, taken from reference TRBV30 and TRBJ1-1): SQTIHQWPATLVQPVGSPLSLECTVEGTSNPNLYWYRQAAGRGLQLLFYSVGIGQISSEVPQNLSASRPQDRQFILSSKKLLLSDSGFYLCAWNIERRQAAFFGQGTRLTVV.

The CDR3: CASSSTASDTQYF. In nucleotides, the CDR3 is TGCGCCAGCAGCTCCACAGCCTCAGATACGCAGTATTTT. The J gene is TRBJ2-3, the V gene TRBV5-1; D gene uncertain. The CDR3 covers 13 residues. Trimming removed 3 bases from V and 4 bases from J, with 9 bases in between. The germline CDR1 and CDR2 sequences are SGHRS and YFSETQ.

In this sample, this clone turned up once. V and J are TRBV18 and TRBJ2-2, with 10 bases identical to TRBD1. CDR3 length: 16 residues. CDR1 and CDR2 (germline): KGHSH, LQKENI. V dropped 2 bases and J dropped 4; count of bases not matched to a gene: 4. The CDR3 DNA follows: TGTGCCAGCTCACCAGGGACAGGGGCCGTCACCGGGGAGCTGTTTTTT. Translating gives CASSPGTGAVTGELFF.

The chain joins TRBV9 to TRBJ2-7; TRBD2 matches 7 bases. V trimming: 0 bases; J trimming: 2 bases; junction bases outside the gene matches: 8. Germline V gene lookup returns CDR1 SGDLS and CDR2 YYNGEE. This CDR3 spans 16 amino acids. CDR3 nucleotides: TGTGCCAGCAGCGTAGAAGGGACTAACTTCGCCTACGAGCAGTACTTC. Its translation: CASSVEGTNFAYEQYF. The full variable domain, with the rest looked up from reference TRBV9 and TRBJ2-7, is DSGVTQTPKHLITATGQRVTLRCSPRSGDLSVYWYQQSLDQGLQFLIQYYNGEERAKGNILERFSAQQFPDLHSELNLSSLELGDSALYFCASSVEGTNFAYEQYFGPGTRLTVT.

This chain joins TRBV6-5 and TRBJ2-5; a possible D gene is TRBD2 (6 bases). V was pared by 6 bases and J by 8 bases, with 16 bases between. The germline V gene encodes CDR1 MNHEY and CDR2 SVGAGI. There are 13 residues in the CDR3. The CDR3 nucleotides read TGTGCCAGCAGCCCCACTAGCCCCGCAACCCAGTACTTC. Translation gives CASSPTSPATQYF.

The V gene is TRBV5-6, the J gene TRBJ2-3, with D possibly matching TRBD2 (6 bases). The CDR3 runs to 17 residues. Looked up from germline, CDR1 is SGHDT and CDR2 is YYEEEE. Trimming pared 2 bases from V and 0 bases from J, leaving 16 bases between. CDR3 amino acids: CASSFGGSRLSTDTQYF. For the CDR3, the DNA is TGTGCCAGCAGCTTCGGGGGTAGTCGCCTTAGCACAGATACGCAGTATTTT.

The J gene is TRBJ2-1, the V gene TRBV5-1, with TRBD2 matching over 8 bases. Trimming removed 1 base from V and 4 bases from J; junction bases left unmatched: 4. Germline CDR1 SGHRS, CDR2 YFSETQ. The CDR3 is 15 amino acids. The CDR3 DNA reads TGCGCCAGCAGCTTGTTTAGCGGGACATACAATGAGCAGTTCTTC. Translating it yields CASSLFSGTYNEQFF.

This chain links TRBV9 with TRBJ2-2; D tentatively reads TRBD1 or TRBD2 (5 bases each). Looked up from germline, CDR1 is SGDLS and CDR2 is YYNGEE. The V gene lost 0 bases and the J gene lost 7 bases, with 13 bases spanning the gap. This CDR3 spans 15 amino acids. CDR3 in DNA: TGTGCCAGCAGCGTAGGTCTGGGGACCGGCGGGGAGCTGTTTTTT. Protein product: CASSVGLGTGGELFF.

The V call is TRBV5-4, the J call TRBJ1-2, with a possible D match to TRBD1 (5 bases). V lost 3 bases to trimming and J lost 1 base, with 10 bases between them. Germline values: CDR1 SGHNT, CDR2 YYREEE (reference sequence). The CDR3 is made up of 14 amino acids. Written as DNA, the CDR3 is TGTGCCAGCAGCTCTAGGGGTTATAACTATGGCTACACCTTC. This gives the protein CASSSRGYNYGYTF.

This sequence joins TRBV15 and TRBJ1-2; D call uncertain. The CDR3 spans 13 residues. Germline V gene sequence: CDR1 LNHNV, CDR2 YYDKDF (reference sequence). The ends were cut back, 4 bases at V and 7 bases at J, with 13 bases in the middle. CDR3 DNA sequence: TGTGCCACCAGCAAGCGTCGGGTTCCTGGCTACACCTTC. Protein sequence: CATSKRRVPGYTF. Looking up the rest from reference TRBV15 and TRBJ1-2 gives the full variable domain: DAMVIQNPRYQVTQFGKPVTLSCSQTLNHNVMYWYQQKSSQAPKLLFHYYDKDFNNEADTPDNFQSRRPNTSFCFLDIRSPGLGDTAMYLCATSKRRVPGYTFGSGTRLTVV.

This clone was picked up a small number of times. The chain couples TRBV28 to TRBJ1-1; D remains unclear. V lost 1 base and J 6 bases, leaving 9 bases between the germline ends. CDR1 and CDR2 from the germline V gene are MDHEN and SYDVKM. The CDR3 runs to 13 residues. The CDR3 loop reads CASSLSGSPEAFF. In DNA, the CDR3 is TGTGCCAGCAGTTTATCGGGGAGCCCTGAAGCTTTCTTT.

This clone appeared once. V and J are TRBV28 and TRBJ2-2, with D possibly TRBD1 on 6 matching bases. Germline V lookup: CDR1 MDHEN, CDR2 SYDVKM. The CDR3 contains 15 residues. Trimming shortened V by 3 bases and J by 7 bases, and 15 bases separated the two germline ends. In DNA, the CDR3 is TGTGCCAGCAGTTTTACAGGGAAGCCCAACGGGGAGCTGTTTTTT. Translation gives CASSFTGKPNGELFF.

This clone showed up just once. The V gene is TRBV4-2, the J gene TRBJ2-7, with TRBD2 as a possible D gene (6 bases). The CDR3 contains 15 residues. Germline CDR1 is LGHNA and CDR2 is YNFKEQ. Between the trimmed V and J ends, which lost 0 bases and 0 bases, there was a span of 9 bases. The CDR3 DNA reads TGTGCCAGCAGCCAAGAGGAGGGCCGCTCCTACGAGCAGTACTTC. This codes for CASSQEEGRSYEQYF.

This clone was observed a single time. This chain joins TRBV7-9 and TRBJ2-1; perhaps TRBD2 as D (6 bases). The V end lost 5 bases, the J end lost 4 bases, and 9 bases lay between the germline ends. Germline assignment: CDR1 SEHNR and CDR2 FQNEAQ (reference sequence). This CDR3 has 13 amino acids. The CDR3 region has the DNA TGTGCCAGCAGCCCACTAGCTTACAATGAGCAGTTCTTC. This sequence encodes CASSPLAYNEQFF.

V and J are TRBV18 and TRBJ1-1, with 10 nucleotides matching TRBD1. Trimming cost V 3 bases and J 6 bases; bases outside gene matches: 16. Germline-derived CDR1 and CDR2 are KGHSH and LQKENI. CDR3 length equals 18 residues. CDR3 coding DNA: TGTGCCAGCTCACCGAACCGTCCCGGGACAGGGGCCGCACCTGAAGCTTTCTTT. This gives the protein CASSPNRPGTGAAPEAFF.

V is TRBV5-8 and J is TRBJ2-1, with unresolved D. The CDR3 runs 15 residues. Germline lookup yields CDR1 SGHTS and CDR2 YDEGEE. V lost 2 bases and J 1 base, leaving 10 bases between the germline ends. The CDR3 DNA reads as TGTGCCAGCAGCTTATCGGGTTGGTCCTACAATGAGCAGTTCTTC. It is translated as CASSLSGWSYNEQFF.

The chain employs TRBV6-1 and TRBJ2-4, with 8 nucleotides matching TRBD1. The CDR3 contains 17 residues. The trim removed 6 bases at V and 0 bases at J, leaving 10 bases unmatched. Germline CDR1 is MNHNS and CDR2 is SASEGT. CDR3 protein: CASRELGQDLAKNIQYF. The CDR3 nucleotides are TGTGCCAGCAGGGAATTGGGACAGGACTTAGCCAAAAACATTCAGTACTTC.

The gene calls are TRBV12-5 and TRBJ1-4, with 8 positions matching TRBD1. V trimming: 5 bases; J trimming: 12 bases; junction bases outside the gene matches: 11. Germline values: CDR1 LGHNT, CDR2 FRNRAP. The CDR3 contains 14 residues. CDR3 bases: TGTGCTAGTGGTCTTACAGGGGGTGCCAGGGAACTGTTTTTT. This translates into CASGLTGGARELFF.

This clone appeared once. This CDR3 reads CASSPPTVSYEQYF. Written as DNA, the CDR3 is TGTGCCAGCAGCCCTCCGACAGTATCCTACGAGCAGTACTTC. V gene TRBV7-2 combines with J gene TRBJ2-7, with D possibly matching TRBD1 (5 bases). The CDR3 is 14 amino acids. Trimming took off 5 bases at V and 1 base at J, with 12 bases between the two ends. Germline-derived CDR1 and CDR2 are SGHTA and FQGNSA.

This chain links TRBV7-9 with TRBJ2-3; 10 bases agree with TRBD2. V was clipped by 2 bases and J by 12 bases; unmatched bases: 8. Germline V gene lookup returns CDR1 SEHNR and CDR2 FQNEAQ (reference sequence). This CDR3 comprises 14 residues. CDR3 loop: CASSLLAGVSVQYF. CDR3 DNA sequence: TGTGCCAGCAGCTTACTAGCGGGGGTTTCAGTCCAGTATTTT.